This entry describes one T cell receptor beta chain. Splitting the CD4+ cells yielded a CD45RA+ naive subset and a CD45RA-negative memory subset. This entry belongs to a study of shared clonotypes between healthy human individuals. Clones were sequenced by immunoSEQ multiplex PCR, and TCRdb holds only the in-frame ones, with some missing. Of under 2.5 million clones listed, around 90% are singletons. J was trimmed by 4 bases and V by 5 bases; bases with no gene match: 8. CDR1 and CDR2 (germline): SEHNR, FQNEAQ (reference sequence). This CDR3 spans 16 amino acids. The chain joins TRBV7-9 to TRBJ2-2; 9 positions match TRBD2. Sample: naive CD4+ T cells from PBMCs. Subset meaning: CD45RA+ positively selected. The sequence derives from a man between 18 and 29 years old in good health. Some clones in this sample may be carry-over from other donors' samples. This CDR3 reads CASSLDSGSPTGELFF. CDR3 sequence (DNA): TGTGCCAGCAGCCTAGATAGCGGGAGCCCCACCGGGGAGCTGTTTTTT.